The source of this T cell receptor beta chain is a study of human CD8 memory T cell subsets. Study outcomes and limitations: The Chao1 estimates suggested that precursor exhausted T cells were less diverse than stem-like memory T cells.

Generation of TCR beta libraries used UMI-labeled 5' RACE. Reprocessing the 5' RACE reads, TCRdb reports a single entry for every CDR3 protein and omits DNA. The sample includes 6,000 to 9,000 distinct CDR3 sequences. This CDR3 contains 14 residues. Germline V lookup: CDR1 WSHSY, CDR2 SAAADI. In regard to this clonotype: The target antigen is unknown.

The chain couples TRBV10-2 to TRBJ2-1; TCRdb's D gene call, TRBD2, goes unchecked for lack of DNA. The sample was CD8+ T cells from PBMCs. The origin of this receptor is a human donor in good health. CDR3 amino acids: CASREAGHLDEQFF.